This is a list of T cell receptor beta chains from one sample in a study of CD8 T cells in Susac syndrome. Using its own MiXCR run on the immunoSEQ multiplex PCR reads, TCRdb lists one record per CDR3 protein. Here the sample spans roughly 330,000 distinct CDR3 sequences, around 90% being singletons. The specimen was CD4+ T cells from PBMCs. The receptors shown here come from a human donor with multiple sclerosis. Both conserved end residues are part of each CDR3. A D gene is named only where the DNA matches it firmly.

TGCAGTGCTAAAGTTGGGACATACTACGAGCAGTACTTC | CSAKVGTYYEQYF | TRBJ2-7 | - | TRBV20-1
TGCGCCAGCAGCCCCTGGGAGACCGGGGAGCTGTTTTTT | CASSPWETGELFF | TRBJ2-2 | - | TRBV5-1
TGTGCCAGCAGCTTGAGAGGCCATTTCTCTGGAAACACCATATATTTT | CASSLRGHFSGNTIYF | TRBJ1-3 | - | TRBV5-6
TGTGCCAGCAGCCCTGGACAGGTAGAAGAGACCCAGTACTTC | CASSPGQVEETQYF | TRBJ2-5 | TRBD1 | TRBV7-9
TGTGCCAGCAGACCCCTAGCGGGAGGGTCCTACAATGAGCAGTTCTTC | CASRPLAGGSYNEQFF | TRBJ2-1 | TRBD2 | TRBV6-1
TGTGCCACGGGCCAGGGAGGGCATAGGGAGACCCAGTACTTC | CATGQGGHRETQYF | TRBJ2-5 | TRBD2 | TRBV5-5
TGTGCCAGCCAAGGAGAGCGTGATGAAAAACTGTTTTTT | CASQGERDEKLFF | TRBJ1-4 | - | TRBV5-4
TGTGCTAGCAGCCGTATAGCGATGCAAGAGACCCAGTACTTC | CASSRIAMQETQYF | TRBJ2-5 | - | TRBV7-7
TGTGCCTGGAGTCGGAATCTGAACACTGAAGCTTTCTTT | CAWSRNLNTEAFF | TRBJ1-1 | - | TRBV30
TGTGCCACCAGCAGAGGGGACAGAAGTTCACCCCTCCACTTT | CATSRGDRSSPLHF | TRBJ1-6 | TRBD1 | TRBV15
TGTGCCAGCAGCCTCCGTCCGCCGACTAGCGGCACAGATACGCAGTATTTT | CASSLRPPTSGTDTQYF | TRBJ2-3 | TRBD2 | TRBV3-1
TGTGCCTGGAGTGTCGGGGAGTATGGCTACACCTTC | CAWSVGEYGYTF | TRBJ1-2 | - | TRBV30
TGTGCCAGCAGCGTATACAGGGGTTCTCATGAAGCTTTCTTT | CASSVYRGSHEAFF | TRBJ1-1 | TRBD1 | TRBV7-9
TGTGCCAGCTCCACACCTCCCTTAGCGGGAGGAGGGAATGAGCAGTTCTTC | CASSTPPLAGGGNEQFF | TRBJ2-1 | TRBD2 | TRBV18
TGCGCCAGCAGTGAGTCTAGGACAGGGCCCCGCAATGAGCAGTTCTTC | CASSESRTGPRNEQFF | TRBJ2-1 | TRBD1 | TRBV10-2
TGTGCCAGCGGCAGACAGGGAGGTCGCCAGCAGTACTTC | CASGRQGGRQQYF | TRBJ2-7 | - | TRBV2
TGTGCCAGCAGTGACGCCGGGACAGGAAAAGAGACCCAGTACTTC | CASSDAGTGKETQYF | TRBJ2-5 | TRBD1 | TRBV25-1
TGTGCCACCCAGAGGCAAGGGGTGAACACTGAAGCTTTCTTT | CATQRQGVNTEAFF | TRBJ1-1 | - | TRBV2
TGTGCCAGTAGTATGGACAGGGGCCCTAACTATGGCTACACCTTC | CASSMDRGPNYGYTF | TRBJ1-2 | TRBD1 | TRBV19
TGTGCCAGCAACCCTAGCGGGGGAGAGACCCAGTACTTC | CASNPSGGETQYF | TRBJ2-5 | TRBD2 | TRBV11-2
TGTGCCACCCAGTCCCCGCAAGTTCGAGAGACCCAGTACTTC | CATQSPQVRETQYF | TRBJ2-5 | - | TRBV19
TGTGCCAGCAGCTTAGGGGGGCTGAACTATGGCTACACCTTC | CASSLGGLNYGYTF | TRBJ1-2 | - | TRBV7-9
TGTGCCAGCAGCCAAGTGCGGGAGGGCTACAATGAGCAGTTCTTC | CASSQVREGYNEQFF | TRBJ2-1 | TRBD2 | TRBV4-2